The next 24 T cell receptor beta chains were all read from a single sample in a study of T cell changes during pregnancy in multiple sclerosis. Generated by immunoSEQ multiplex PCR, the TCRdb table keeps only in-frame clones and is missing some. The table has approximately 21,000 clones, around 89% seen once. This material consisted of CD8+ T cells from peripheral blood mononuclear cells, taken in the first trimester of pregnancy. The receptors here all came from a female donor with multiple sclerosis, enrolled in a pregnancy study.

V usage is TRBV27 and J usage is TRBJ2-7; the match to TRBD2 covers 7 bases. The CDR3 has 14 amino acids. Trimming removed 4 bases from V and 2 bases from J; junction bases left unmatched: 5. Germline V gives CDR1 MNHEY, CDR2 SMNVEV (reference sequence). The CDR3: CASSSTTSTYEQYF. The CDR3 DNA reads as TGTGCCAGCAGTTCCACGACTAGCACCTACGAGCAGTACTTC.

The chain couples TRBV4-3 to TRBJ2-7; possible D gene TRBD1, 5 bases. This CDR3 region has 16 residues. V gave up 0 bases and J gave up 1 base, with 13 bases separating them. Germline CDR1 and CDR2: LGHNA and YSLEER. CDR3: CASSQDRPGISYEQYF. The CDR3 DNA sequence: TGCGCCAGCAGCCAAGATCGGCCAGGGATATCCTACGAGCAGTACTTC.

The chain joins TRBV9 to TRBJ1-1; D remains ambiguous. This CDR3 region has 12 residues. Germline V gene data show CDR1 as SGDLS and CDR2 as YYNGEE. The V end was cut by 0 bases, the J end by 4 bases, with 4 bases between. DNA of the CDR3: TGTGCCAGCAGCGTAGGGGCCACTGAAGCTTTCTTT. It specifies CASSVGATEAFF.

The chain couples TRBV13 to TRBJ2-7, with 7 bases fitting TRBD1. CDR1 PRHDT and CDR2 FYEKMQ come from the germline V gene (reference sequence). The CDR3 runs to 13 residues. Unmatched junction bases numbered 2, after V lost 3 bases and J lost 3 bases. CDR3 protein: CASSLGQNYEQYF. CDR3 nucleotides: TGTGCCAGCAGCTTGGGACAGAACTACGAGCAGTACTTC.

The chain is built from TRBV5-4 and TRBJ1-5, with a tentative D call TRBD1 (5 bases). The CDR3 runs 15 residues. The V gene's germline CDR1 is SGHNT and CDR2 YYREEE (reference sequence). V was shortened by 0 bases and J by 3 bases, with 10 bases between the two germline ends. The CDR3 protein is CASSLVRGFNQPQHF. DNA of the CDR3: TGTGCCAGCAGCTTGGTTAGGGGCTTCAATCAGCCCCAGCATTTT. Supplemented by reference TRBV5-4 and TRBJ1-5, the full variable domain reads ETGVTQSPTHLIKTRGQQVTLRCSSQSGHNTVSWYQQALGQGPQFIFQYYREEENGRGNFPPRFSGLQFPNYSSELNVNALELDDSALYLCASSLVRGFNQPQHFGDGTRLSIL.

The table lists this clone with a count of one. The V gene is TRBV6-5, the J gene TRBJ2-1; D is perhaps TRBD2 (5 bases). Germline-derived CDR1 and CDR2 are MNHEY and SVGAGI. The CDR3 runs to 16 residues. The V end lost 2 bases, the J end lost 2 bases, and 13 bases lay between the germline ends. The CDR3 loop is CASSYTEDGAYNEQFF. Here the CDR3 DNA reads TGTGCCAGCAGTTACACCGAAGACGGGGCCTACAATGAGCAGTTCTTC.

CDR3 region: CASSLLHSTDTQYF. The CDR3 DNA sequence: TGTGCCAGCAGCTTGTTACACAGCACAGATACGCAGTATTTT. The V gene is TRBV5-6, the J gene TRBJ2-3; D unclear. Trimming pared 1 base from V and 0 bases from J, leaving 6 bases between. The CDR3 sequence is 14 residues long. Germline V gene sequence: CDR1 SGHDT, CDR2 YYEEEE.

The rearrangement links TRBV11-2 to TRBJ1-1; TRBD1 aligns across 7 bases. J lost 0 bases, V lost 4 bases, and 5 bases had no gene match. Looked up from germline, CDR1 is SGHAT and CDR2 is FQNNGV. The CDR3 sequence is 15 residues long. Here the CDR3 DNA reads TGTGCCAGCAGCTGGACCGGGACAGTGAACACTGAAGCTTTCTTT. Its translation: CASSWTGTVNTEAFF.

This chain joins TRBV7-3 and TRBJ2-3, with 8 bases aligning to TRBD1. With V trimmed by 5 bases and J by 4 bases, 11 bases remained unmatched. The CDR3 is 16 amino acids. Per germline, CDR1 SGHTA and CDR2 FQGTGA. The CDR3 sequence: CASSPSGTGRPDTQYF. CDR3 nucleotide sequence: TGTGCCAGCAGCCCTTCAGGGACAGGTAGACCAGATACGCAGTATTTT.

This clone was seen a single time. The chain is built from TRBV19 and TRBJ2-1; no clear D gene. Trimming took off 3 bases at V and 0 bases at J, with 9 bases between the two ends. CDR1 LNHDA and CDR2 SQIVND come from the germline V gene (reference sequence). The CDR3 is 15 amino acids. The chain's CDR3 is CASSITSNSYNEQFF. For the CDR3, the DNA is TGTGCCAGTAGTATTACTTCCAACTCCTACAATGAGCAGTTCTTC. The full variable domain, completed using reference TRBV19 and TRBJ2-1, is DGGITQSPKYLFRKEGQNVTLSCEQNLNHDAMYWYRQDPGQGLRLIYYSQIVNDFQKGDIAEGYSVSREKKESFPLTVTSAQKNPTAFYLCASSITSNSYNEQFFGPGTRLTVL.

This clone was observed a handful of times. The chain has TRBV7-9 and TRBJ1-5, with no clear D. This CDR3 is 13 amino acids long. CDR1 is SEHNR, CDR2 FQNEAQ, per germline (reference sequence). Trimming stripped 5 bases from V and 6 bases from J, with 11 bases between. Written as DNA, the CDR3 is TGTGCCAGCAGCCCCCCCGGCGGTCAGCCCCAGCATTTT. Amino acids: CASSPPGGQPQHF.

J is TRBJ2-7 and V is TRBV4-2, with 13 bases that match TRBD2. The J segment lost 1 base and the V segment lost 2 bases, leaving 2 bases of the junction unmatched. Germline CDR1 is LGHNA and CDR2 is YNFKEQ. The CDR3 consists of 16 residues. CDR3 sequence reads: CASSQTGLAGSYEQYF. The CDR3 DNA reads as TGTGCCAGCAGCCAAACGGGACTAGCGGGATCCTACGAGCAGTACTTC.

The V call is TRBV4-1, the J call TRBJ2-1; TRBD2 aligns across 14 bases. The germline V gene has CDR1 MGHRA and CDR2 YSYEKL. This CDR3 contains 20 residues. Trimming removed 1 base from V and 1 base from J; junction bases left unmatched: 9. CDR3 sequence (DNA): TGCGCCAGCAGCCAAGCGCCCGGGACTAGCGGGAGTCCGTCCTACAATGAGCAGTTCTTC. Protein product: CASSQAPGTSGSPSYNEQFF.

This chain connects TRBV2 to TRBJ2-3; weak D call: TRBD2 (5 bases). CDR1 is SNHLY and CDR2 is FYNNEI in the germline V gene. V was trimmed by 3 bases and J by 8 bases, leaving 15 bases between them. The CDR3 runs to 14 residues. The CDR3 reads CASSEASPGGTQYF. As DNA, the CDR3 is TGTGCCAGCAGTGAGGCTAGCCCGGGCGGTACGCAGTATTTT.

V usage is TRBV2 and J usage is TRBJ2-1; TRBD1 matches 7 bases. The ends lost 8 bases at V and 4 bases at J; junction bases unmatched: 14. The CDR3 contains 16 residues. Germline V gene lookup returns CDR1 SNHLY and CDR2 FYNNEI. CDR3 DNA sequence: TGTGCCAGCCGAGGCAAGGACAGGACCCTATACAATGAGCAGTTCTTC. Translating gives CASRGKDRTLYNEQFF.

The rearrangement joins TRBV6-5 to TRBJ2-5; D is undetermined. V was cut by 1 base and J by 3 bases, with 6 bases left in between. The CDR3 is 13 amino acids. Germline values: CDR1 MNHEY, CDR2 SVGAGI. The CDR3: CASSYFQKETQYF. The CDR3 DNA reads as TGTGCCAGCAGTTACTTTCAAAAAGAGACCCAGTACTTC.

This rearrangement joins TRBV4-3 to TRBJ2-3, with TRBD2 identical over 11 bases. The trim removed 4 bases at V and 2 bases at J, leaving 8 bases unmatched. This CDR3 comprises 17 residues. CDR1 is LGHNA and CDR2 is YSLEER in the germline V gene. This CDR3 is CASSLSRLAGPTDTQYF. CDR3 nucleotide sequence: TGCGCCAGCAGCCTTTCTCGACTAGCGGGACCCACAGATACGCAGTATTTT.

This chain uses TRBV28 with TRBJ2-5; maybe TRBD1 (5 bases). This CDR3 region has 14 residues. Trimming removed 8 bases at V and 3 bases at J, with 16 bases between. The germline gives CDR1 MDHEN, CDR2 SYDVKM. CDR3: CASCLADREETQYF. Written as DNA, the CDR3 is TGTGCCAGCTGCTTAGCCGACAGAGAAGAGACCCAGTACTTC.

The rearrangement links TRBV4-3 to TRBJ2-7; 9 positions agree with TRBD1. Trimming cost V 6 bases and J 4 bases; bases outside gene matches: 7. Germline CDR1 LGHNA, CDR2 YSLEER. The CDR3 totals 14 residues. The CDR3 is CASSPGQGIYEQYF. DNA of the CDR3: TGCGCCAGCAGTCCGGGACAGGGAATATACGAGCAGTACTTC.

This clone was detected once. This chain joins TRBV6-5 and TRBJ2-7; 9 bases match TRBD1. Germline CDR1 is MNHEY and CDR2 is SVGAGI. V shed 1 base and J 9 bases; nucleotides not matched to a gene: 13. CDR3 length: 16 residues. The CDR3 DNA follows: TGTGCCAGCAGTTACTTTTTACAGGGGGCGTTTCTTGGGCAGTACTTC. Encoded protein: CASSYFLQGAFLGQYF.

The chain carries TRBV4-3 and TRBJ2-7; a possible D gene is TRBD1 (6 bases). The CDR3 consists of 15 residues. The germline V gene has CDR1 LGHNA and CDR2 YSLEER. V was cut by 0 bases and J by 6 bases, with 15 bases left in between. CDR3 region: CASSQELSTGSEQYF. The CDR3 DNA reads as TGCGCCAGCAGCCAAGAGCTCTCGACAGGTTCCGAGCAGTACTTC.

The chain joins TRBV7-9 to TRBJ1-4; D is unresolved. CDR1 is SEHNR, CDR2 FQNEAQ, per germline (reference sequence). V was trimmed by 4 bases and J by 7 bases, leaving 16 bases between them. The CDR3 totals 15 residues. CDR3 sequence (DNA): TGTGCCAGCAGCTGGGCCGGTTCGGTGGGTGAAAAACTGTTTTTT. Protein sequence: CASSWAGSVGEKLFF.

The DNA for the CDR3 is TGTGCCAGCAGCTTGGGACTAGCGGGAGTTGGGTACAATGAGCAGTTCTTC. It specifies CASSLGLAGVGYNEQFF. The rearrangement links TRBV5-6 to TRBJ2-1, with 12 bases aligning to TRBD2. Trimming took 0 bases from V and 4 from J; bases not matched to a gene: 5. This CDR3 region has 17 residues. From germline, CDR1 is SGHDT and CDR2 YYEEEE.

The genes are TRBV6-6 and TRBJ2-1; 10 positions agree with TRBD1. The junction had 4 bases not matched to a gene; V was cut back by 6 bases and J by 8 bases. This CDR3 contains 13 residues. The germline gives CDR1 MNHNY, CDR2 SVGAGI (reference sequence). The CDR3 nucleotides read TGTGCCAGCAGCCTAGGACAGGGGGATGAGCAGTTCTTC. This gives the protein CASSLGQGDEQFF.